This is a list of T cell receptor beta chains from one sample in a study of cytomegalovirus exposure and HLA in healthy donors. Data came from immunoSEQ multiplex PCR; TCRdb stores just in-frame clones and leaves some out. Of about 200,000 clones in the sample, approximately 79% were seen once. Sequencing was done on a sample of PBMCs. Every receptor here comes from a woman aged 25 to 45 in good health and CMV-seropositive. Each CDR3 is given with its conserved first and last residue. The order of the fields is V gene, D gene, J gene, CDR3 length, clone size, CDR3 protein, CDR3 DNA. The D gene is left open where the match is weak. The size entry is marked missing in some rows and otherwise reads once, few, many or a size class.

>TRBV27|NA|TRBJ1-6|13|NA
CASSLGGDSPLHF
TGTGCCAGCAGTTTGGGGGGAGATTCACCCCTCCACTTT
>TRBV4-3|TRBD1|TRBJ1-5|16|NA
CASSQDPGTDYQPQHF
TGCGCCAGCAGCCAAGATCCCGGGACAGACTATCAGCCCCAGCATTTT
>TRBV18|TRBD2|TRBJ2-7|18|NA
CASSPNLAEVLGNYEQYF
TGTGCCAGCTCACCAAACCTAGCGGAAGTCCTTGGAAACTACGAGCAGTACTTC
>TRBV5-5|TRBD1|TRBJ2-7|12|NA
CASSLAGGEQYF
TGTGCCAGCAGCTTGGCAGGGGGCGAGCAGTACTTC
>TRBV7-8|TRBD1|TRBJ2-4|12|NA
CASSQRGLVQYF
TGTGCCAGCAGCCAAAGGGGGCTGGTTCAGTACTTC
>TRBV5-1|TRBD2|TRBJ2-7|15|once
CASSFGTSVDYEQYF
TGCGCCAGCAGCTTTGGGACTAGCGTCGACTACGAGCAGTACTTC
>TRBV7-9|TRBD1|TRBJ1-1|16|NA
CASSTIGQGVDTEAFF
TGTGCCAGCAGCACAATCGGACAGGGGGTGGACACTGAAGCTTTCTTT
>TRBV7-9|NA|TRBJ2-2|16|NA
CASRTKAGVGTGELFF
TGTGCCAGCAGAACAAAAGCAGGGGTAGGCACCGGGGAGCTGTTTTTT
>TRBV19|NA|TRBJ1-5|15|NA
CASSSQGLGNQPQHF
TGTGCCAGTAGTTCCCAGGGTTTGGGCAATCAGCCCCAGCATTTT
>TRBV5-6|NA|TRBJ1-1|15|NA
CASSSPPTGNTEAFF
TGTGCCAGCAGCTCCCCACCGACTGGAAACACTGAAGCTTTCTTT
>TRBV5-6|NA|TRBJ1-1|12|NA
CASGALNTEAFF
TGTGCCAGCGGAGCGCTGAACACTGAAGCTTTCTTT
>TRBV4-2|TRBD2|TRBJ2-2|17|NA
CASSQEATSADTGELFF
TGTGCCAGCAGCCAAGAGGCCACTAGCGCCGACACCGGGGAGCTGTTTTTT
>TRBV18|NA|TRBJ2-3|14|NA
CASSPAPVTDTQYF
TGTGCCAGCTCACCCGCACCGGTCACAGATACGCAGTATTTT
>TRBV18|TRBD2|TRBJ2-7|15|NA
CASSSRLAGDYEQYF
TGTGCCAGCTCATCCAGACTAGCGGGGGATTACGAGCAGTACTTC
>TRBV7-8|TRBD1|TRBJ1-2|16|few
CASSLARGQGEGGYTF
TGTGCCAGCAGCTTAGCAAGAGGACAGGGGGAAGGTGGCTACACCTTC
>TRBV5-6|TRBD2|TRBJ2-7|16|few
CASSGEGRGNSVEQYF
TGTGCCAGCAGCGGTGAGGGGCGGGGGAACTCGGTCGAGCAGTACTTC
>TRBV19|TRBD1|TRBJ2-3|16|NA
CASSIKAGGFADTQYF
TGTGCCAGTAGTATTAAGGCAGGGGGCTTCGCAGATACGCAGTATTTT
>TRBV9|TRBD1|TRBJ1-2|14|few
CASSLRQGIYGYTF
TGTGCCAGCAGCCTACGACAGGGGATATATGGCTACACCTTC
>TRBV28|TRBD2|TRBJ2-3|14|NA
CASTWGGASDTQYF
TGTGCCAGCACCTGGGGGGGAGCCTCAGATACGCAGTATTTT
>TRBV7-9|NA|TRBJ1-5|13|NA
CASSLEGLQPQHF
TGTGCCAGCAGCTTAGAGGGACTTCAGCCCCAGCATTTT
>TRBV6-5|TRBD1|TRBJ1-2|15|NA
CASSTPGQGNYGYTF
TGTGCCAGCAGTACACCGGGACAGGGGAACTATGGCTACACCTTC
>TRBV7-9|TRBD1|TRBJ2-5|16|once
CASSAWDREEQETQYF
TGTGCCAGCAGCGCTTGGGACAGGGAGGAGCAAGAGACCCAGTACTTC
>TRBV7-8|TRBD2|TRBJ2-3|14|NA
CASSFSGGEDTQYF
TGTGCCAGCAGCTTTAGCGGGGGGGAAGATACGCAGTATTTT
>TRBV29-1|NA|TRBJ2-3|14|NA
CSVLLASGTDTQYF
TGCAGCGTTCTCTTGGCTAGCGGCACAGATACGCAGTATTTT
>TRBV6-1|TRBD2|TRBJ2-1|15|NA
CASSEGGGSYNEQFF
TGTGCCAGCAGTGAAGGGGGGGGCTCCTACAATGAGCAGTTCTTC
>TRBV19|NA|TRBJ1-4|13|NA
CASIERRNEKLFF
TGTGCCAGTATAGAGCGGCGGAATGAAAAACTGTTTTTT
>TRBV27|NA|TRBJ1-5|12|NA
CASSSPNQPQHF
TGTGCCAGCAGTTCCCCGAATCAGCCCCAGCATTTT
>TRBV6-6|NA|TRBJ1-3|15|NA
CASSYIRSGRNTIYF
TGTGCCAGCAGTTACATTAGGAGCGGGAGAAACACCATATATTTT
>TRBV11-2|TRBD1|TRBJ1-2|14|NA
CASSSQGGSYGYTF
TGTGCCAGCAGCTCCCAGGGGGGAAGCTATGGCTACACCTTC
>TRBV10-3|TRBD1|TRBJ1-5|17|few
CAIGVGTGNGVNQPQHF
TGTGCCATCGGAGTGGGGACAGGGAATGGTGTTAATCAGCCCCAGCATTTT
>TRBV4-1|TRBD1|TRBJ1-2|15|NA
CASSQLTGGGYGYTF
TGCGCCAGCAGCCAACTCACAGGGGGCGGGTATGGCTACACCTTC
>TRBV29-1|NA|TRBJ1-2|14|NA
CSVEESQGIYGYTF
TGCAGCGTTGAAGAAAGCCAGGGAATATATGGCTACACCTTC